This passage covers 27 T cell receptor beta chains from one sample sequenced in a study of a mutant IDH1 vaccine in newly diagnosed glioma. The sample's time point: baseline, week 1 (first vaccination visit). Treatment given: pre-vaccination baseline after standard-of-care therapy. Libraries were prepared by immunoSEQ multiplex PCR; TCRdb keeps only in-frame clonotypes and omits some of them. The sample carries tens of thousands of clones, about three quarters recorded once. The sample in question was peripheral blood mononuclear cells (PBMCs), obtained from a glioma patient treated with radiotherapy, temozolomide or both. The receptors here all came from a man aged 45-65 years with glioma. Some clones in this sample may be carry-over from other donors' samples.

Only a few counts were recorded for this clone. The chain links TRBV19 to TRBJ2-1, with 7 bases that match TRBD2. The CDR3 is 16 residues long. The J segment lost 2 bases and the V segment lost 1 base, leaving 5 bases of the junction unmatched. The germline V gene encodes CDR1 LNHDA and CDR2 SQIVND (reference sequence). The CDR3 region has the DNA TGTGCCAGTAGTATAGTTGGGGGGGTTGCCTACAATGAGCAGTTCTTC. It specifies CASSIVGGVAYNEQFF.

The V gene is TRBV27, the J gene TRBJ1-3; D gene ambiguous. CDR3 length: 13 amino acids. The V end was cut by 2 bases, the J end by 4 bases, with 6 bases between. Looked up from germline, CDR1 is MNHEY and CDR2 is SMNVEV (reference sequence). The CDR3 DNA reads as TGTGCCAGCAGTTTAGGTCTCGGAAACACCATATATTTT. Translating gives CASSLGLGNTIYF.

The V call is TRBV6-1, the J call TRBJ1-2; D gene uncertain. The germline gives CDR1 MNHNS, CDR2 SASEGT. The CDR3 is 13 amino acids. V lost 2 bases and J lost 0, with 4 bases in between. The CDR3 DNA sequence: TGTGCCAGCAGTGAAAGGACTAACTATGGCTACACCTTC. This codes for CASSERTNYGYTF.

This clone was recorded a few times. This chain links TRBV25-1 with TRBJ1-4; D gene ambiguous. Deletions cut 3 bases from V and 2 bases from J, with 13 bases between. This CDR3 is 16 amino acids long. Germline loops: CDR1 MGHDK, CDR2 SYGVNS. DNA of the CDR3: TGTGCCAGCAGTGATGAAGTGTCGGGTACTAATGAAAAACTGTTTTTT. Residues: CASSDEVSGTNEKLFF. Supplemented by reference TRBV25-1 and TRBJ1-4, the full variable domain reads EADIYQTPRYLVIGTGKKITLECSQTMGHDKMYWYQQDPGMELHLIHYSYGVNSTEKGDLSSESTVSRIRTEHFPLTLESARPSHTSQYLCASSDEVSGTNEKLFFGSGTQLSVL.

This clone was seen more than once but under ten times. The CDR3 protein is CASLHIANYGYTF. The CDR3 DNA is TGTGCCAGTTTACATATAGCTAACTATGGCTACACCTTC. This chain links TRBV19 with TRBJ1-2, with unresolved D. Germline lookup yields CDR1 LNHDA and CDR2 SQIVND (reference sequence). The CDR3 has 13 residues. V dropped 8 bases and J dropped 0 bases, with 10 bases sitting between them.

This clone showed up just a few times. The rearrangement links TRBV7-9 to TRBJ1-2; D remains ambiguous. The V end lost 2 bases, the J end lost 0 bases, and 10 bases lay between the germline ends. CDR1 and CDR2 (germline): SEHNR, FQNEAQ (reference sequence). This CDR3 comprises 15 residues. CDR3: CASSLTPSANYGYTF. The CDR3 bases are TGTGCCAGCAGCTTAACCCCTAGCGCTAACTATGGCTACACCTTC.

The rearrangement uses TRBV4-3 and TRBJ2-6; D not resolved. Germline CDR1 and CDR2: LGHNA and YSLEER. The ends were cut back, 4 bases at V and 4 bases at J, with 8 bases in the middle. There are 14 residues in the CDR3. The chain's CDR3 is CASSLVTGANVLTF. DNA of the CDR3: TGCGCCAGCAGCCTAGTTACGGGGGCCAACGTCCTGACTTTC.

The chain has TRBV6-5 and TRBJ1-1; D may be TRBD1 (5 bases). Trimming took 6 bases from V and 2 from J, leaving 13 bases between them. The CDR3 runs 14 residues. Per germline, CDR1 MNHEY and CDR2 SVGAGI. CDR3: CASSLLRGNTEAFF. The CDR3 region has the DNA TGTGCCAGCAGCTTACTAAGGGGTAACACTGAAGCTTTCTTT.

This chain links TRBV5-1 with TRBJ2-5; D may be TRBD1 or TRBD2 (5 bases each). The V end lost 0 bases, the J end lost 5 bases, and 11 bases lay between the germline ends. CDR3 size: 14 residues. Germline V gene sequence: CDR1 SGHRS, CDR2 YFSETQ. The CDR3 DNA is TGCGCCAGCAGCTTGGATGAGGGGCGGGAGACCCAGTACTTC. Translating gives CASSLDEGRETQYF.

This sequence joins TRBV2 and TRBJ1-5, with 7 bases that match TRBD1. The CDR3 runs 17 residues. V dropped 4 bases and J dropped 5; count of bases not matched to a gene: 14. Germline CDR1 is SNHLY and CDR2 is FYNNEI. CDR3 sequence reads: CASSGRDSLTSDQPQHF. The CDR3 region has the DNA TGTGCCAGCAGTGGGAGGGACAGCTTAACGTCCGATCAGCCCCAGCATTTT.

This chain links TRBV5-4 with TRBJ2-7; TRBD2 matches 12 bases. The V gene end was trimmed by 4 bases and the J gene end by 6 bases; junction bases not matched to a gene: 11. Germline assignment: CDR1 SGHNT and CDR2 YYREEE (reference sequence). The CDR3 loop spans 16 amino acids. This CDR3 is CASSDWTSGNPGEQYF. In DNA, the CDR3 is TGTGCCAGCAGCGATTGGACTAGCGGGAATCCGGGCGAGCAGTACTTC. The whole variable domain, filled in from reference TRBV5-4 and TRBJ2-7, reads ETGVTQSPTHLIKTRGQQVTLRCSSQSGHNTVSWYQQALGQGPQFIFQYYREEENGRGNFPPRFSGLQFPNYSSELNVNALELDDSALYLCASSDWTSGNPGEQYFGPGTRLTVT.

This clone occurred once. The chain joins TRBV5-6 to TRBJ2-5; D is uncertain. Germline assignment: CDR1 SGHDT and CDR2 YYEEEE. V was clipped by 6 bases and J by 4 bases, with 16 bases between them. This CDR3 has 14 residues. This CDR3 reads CASNRRERIETQYF. CDR3 in DNA: TGTGCCAGCAACCGCCGCGAACGGATAGAGACCCAGTACTTC.

CDR3 amino acids: CSFNEDTGELFF. As DNA, the CDR3 is TGCAGCTTCAACGAGGACACCGGGGAGCTGTTTTTT. The rearrangement joins TRBV29-1 to TRBJ2-2; no definite D call. Germline V gene sequence: CDR1 SQVTM, CDR2 ANQGSEA. This CDR3 spans 12 amino acids. Trimming cost V 8 bases and J 3 bases, with 10 bases left between them.

This chain connects TRBV5-1 to TRBJ2-7; TRBD1 matches 7 bases. The CDR3 totals 14 residues. Germline trimming cut 4 bases from V and 3 bases from J; bases unmatched to any gene: 7. Germline values: CDR1 SGHRS, CDR2 YFSETQ. DNA for the CDR3: TGCGCCAGCAGCGCACCGGGACAGAACTACGAGCAGTACTTC. It yields the protein CASSAPGQNYEQYF. The variable domain in full, with the rest retrieved from reference TRBV5-1 and TRBJ2-7, is KAGVTQTPRYLIKTRGQQVTLSCSPISGHRSVSWYQQTPGQGLQFLFEYFSETQRNKGNFPGRFSGRQFSNSRSEMNVSTLELGDSALYLCASSAPGQNYEQYFGPGTRLTVT.

J is TRBJ2-7 and V is TRBV4-1, with no clear D. CDR1 is MGHRA, CDR2 YSYEKL, per germline. The CDR3 length is 13 residues. V was shortened by 1 base and J by 3 bases, with 7 bases between the two germline ends. CDR3 protein: CASSQAAGYEQYF. The CDR3 DNA reads TGCGCCAGCAGCCAAGCGGCCGGCTACGAGCAGTACTTC.

The chain has TRBV7-2 and TRBJ2-3, with D possibly TRBD2 on 6 matching bases. Germline CDR1 reads SGHTA; CDR2 reads FQGNSA. This CDR3 is 17 amino acids long. The V gene lost 3 bases and the J gene lost 8 bases, with 24 bases spanning the gap. CDR3 DNA sequence: TGTGCCAGCAGCTTCGCTGGCATCAGGGCTAGCGTTTTTACGCAGTATTTT. It yields the protein CASSFAGIRASVFTQYF.

This chain links TRBV19 with TRBJ1-2; D remains ambiguous. CDR1 LNHDA and CDR2 SQIVND come from the germline V gene (reference sequence). V was clipped by 7 bases and J by 6 bases, with 18 bases between them. This CDR3 is built from 14 residues. CDR3 loop: CASTLGSLLNGYTF. CDR3 sequence (DNA): TGTGCCAGTACTCTGGGATCATTGCTTAATGGCTACACCTTC.

The chain carries TRBV23-1 and TRBJ1-2; D perhaps matches TRBD1 (6 bases). TRBV23-1 is treated as an ORF (open reading frame) with a function not yet certain. The germline V and J ends were trimmed by 3 bases and 3 bases, with 11 bases remaining between them. There are 14 residues in the CDR3. This chain's CDR3 is CASSHARTDYGYTF. DNA of the CDR3: TGCGCCAGCAGTCACGCCCGGACAGACTATGGCTACACCTTC.

This clone counts as medium-sized (0.01 to 0.1%). The gene calls are TRBV28 and TRBJ2-1, with D perhaps matching TRBD2 (5 bases). Germline V gene data show CDR1 as MDHEN and CDR2 as SYDVKM. The CDR3 has 16 amino acids. With 6 bases removed from V and 4 bases from J, the gap between germline ends came to 19 bases. The CDR3: CASSTRERIIYNEQFF. The CDR3 bases are TGTGCCAGCAGCACGAGGGAACGAATCATTTACAATGAGCAGTTCTTC.

The chain has TRBV28 and TRBJ1-2; D is perhaps TRBD1 (5 bases). Germline V gene lookup returns CDR1 MDHEN and CDR2 SYDVKM. V lost 5 bases and J 0 bases, leaving 10 bases between the germline ends. CDR3 size: 14 residues. The CDR3 DNA reads as TGTGCCAGCAGTCCCCGGGACTCTAACTATGGCTACACCTTC. Encoded protein: CASSPRDSNYGYTF.

This clone was observed a few times. The genes are TRBV27 and TRBJ1-5; D is possibly TRBD1 (5 bases). V lost 7 bases, J lost 0 bases, and 7 bases lay in between. Germline V CDR1 and CDR2: MNHEY, SMNVEV (reference sequence). The CDR3 is 13 residues long. In nucleotides, the CDR3 is TGTGCCAGCAAGGGGCATAGCAATCAGCCCCAGCATTTT. This codes for CASKGHSNQPQHF.

This clone occurred a few times. This chain connects TRBV11-3 to TRBJ1-6; 7 nucleotides match TRBD1. Germline V gene data show CDR1 as SGHNT and CDR2 as YENEEA. The V segment lost 5 bases and the J segment 9 bases; nucleotides outside the gene matches: 7. The CDR3 has 14 residues. In DNA form, the CDR3 reads TGTGCCAGCAGCCTGGGACAGAGAGGTTCACCCCTCCACTTT. Amino acid sequence: CASSLGQRGSPLHF.

The chain uses TRBV30 and TRBJ1-2, with D tentatively TRBD1 (5 bases). Trimming took 2 bases from V and 3 from J, leaving 22 bases between them. The CDR3 has 17 amino acids. The germline CDR1 and CDR2 sequences are GTSNPN and SVGIG (reference sequence). CDR3 DNA sequence: TGTGCCTGGAGTAATATCGGATTGGGAGGGGATTACTATGGCTACACCTTC. The encoded protein is CAWSNIGLGGDYYGYTF.

V and J are TRBV27 and TRBJ2-7; 7 bases match TRBD1. J lost 3 bases, V lost 4 bases, and 9 bases had no gene match. The CDR3 length is 15 residues. The germline V gene has CDR1 MNHEY and CDR2 SMNVEV (reference sequence). The CDR3 DNA sequence: TGTGCCAGCAGTTACAACAGGGGAACGGGCTACGAGCAGTACTTC. Translated: CASSYNRGTGYEQYF.

The chain has TRBV29-1 and TRBJ2-7, with TRBD2 matching over 7 bases. This CDR3 has 12 amino acids. The V gene end was trimmed by 4 bases and the J gene end by 5 bases; junction bases not matched to a gene: 5. The germline CDR1 and CDR2 sequences are SQVTM and ANQGSEA. The CDR3 spells CSVGRGKDEQYF. CDR3 in DNA: TGCAGCGTTGGGCGGGGGAAGGACGAGCAGTACTTC.

The chain recombines TRBV13 with TRBJ2-2, with D uncertain. The CDR3 runs 14 residues. V gave up 0 bases and J gave up 0 bases, with 2 bases separating them. Germline CDR1 and CDR2: PRHDT and FYEKMQ (reference sequence). The CDR3 loop is CASSLGTNTGELFF. As DNA, the CDR3 is TGTGCCAGCAGCTTAGGAACGAACACCGGGGAGCTGTTTTTT.

The chain's CDR3 is CASSRQGFGTQYF. The DNA for the CDR3 is TGTGCCAGCAGTCGACAGGGGTTTGGGACCCAGTACTTC. V usage is TRBV28 and J usage is TRBJ2-5; TRBD1 matches 8 bases. Germline CDR1 reads MDHEN; CDR2 reads SYDVKM. V lost 5 bases, J lost 7 bases, and 6 bases stayed unmatched. This CDR3 spans 13 amino acids.